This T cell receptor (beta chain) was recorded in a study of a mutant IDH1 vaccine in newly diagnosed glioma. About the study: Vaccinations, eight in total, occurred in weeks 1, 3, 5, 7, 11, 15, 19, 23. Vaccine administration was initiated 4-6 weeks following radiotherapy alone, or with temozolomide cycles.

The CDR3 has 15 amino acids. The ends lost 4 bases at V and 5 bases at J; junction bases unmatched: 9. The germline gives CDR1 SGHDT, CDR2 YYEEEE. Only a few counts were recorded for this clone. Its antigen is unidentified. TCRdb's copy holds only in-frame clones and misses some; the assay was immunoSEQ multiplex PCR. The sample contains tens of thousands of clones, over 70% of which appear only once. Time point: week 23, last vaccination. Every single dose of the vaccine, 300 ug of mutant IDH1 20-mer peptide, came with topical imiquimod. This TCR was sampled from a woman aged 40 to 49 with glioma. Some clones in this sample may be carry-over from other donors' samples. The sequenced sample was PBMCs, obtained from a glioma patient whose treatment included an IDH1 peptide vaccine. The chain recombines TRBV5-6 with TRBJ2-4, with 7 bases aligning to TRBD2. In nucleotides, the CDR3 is TGTGCCAGCAGCCCCCGGGGGAGGGTTGAAAACATTCAGTACTTC. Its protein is CASSPRGRVENIQYF.